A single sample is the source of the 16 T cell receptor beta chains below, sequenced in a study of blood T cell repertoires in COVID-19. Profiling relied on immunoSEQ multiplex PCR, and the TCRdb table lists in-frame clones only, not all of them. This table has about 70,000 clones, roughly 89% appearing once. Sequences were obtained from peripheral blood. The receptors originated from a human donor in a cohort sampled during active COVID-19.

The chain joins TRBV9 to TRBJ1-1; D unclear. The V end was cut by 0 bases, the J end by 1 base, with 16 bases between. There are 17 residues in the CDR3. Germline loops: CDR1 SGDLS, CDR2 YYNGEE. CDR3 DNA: TGTGCCAGCAGCGTAGGAAGGATCGGGAGGAGGAACACTGAAGCTTTCTTT. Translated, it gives CASSVGRIGRRNTEAFF.

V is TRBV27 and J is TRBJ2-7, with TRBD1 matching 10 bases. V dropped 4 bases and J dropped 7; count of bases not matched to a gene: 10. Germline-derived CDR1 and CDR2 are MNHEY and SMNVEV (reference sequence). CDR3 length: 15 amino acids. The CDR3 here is CASSSRSGQGSEQYF. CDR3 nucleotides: TGTGCCAGCAGTTCGAGATCGGGACAGGGGAGTGAGCAGTACTTC.

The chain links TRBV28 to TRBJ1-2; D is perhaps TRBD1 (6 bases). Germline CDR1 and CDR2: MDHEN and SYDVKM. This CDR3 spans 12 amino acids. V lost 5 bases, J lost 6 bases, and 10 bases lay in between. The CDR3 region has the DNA TGTGCCAGCAGTGGGGGGGCCGATGGCTACACCTTC. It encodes CASSGGADGYTF.

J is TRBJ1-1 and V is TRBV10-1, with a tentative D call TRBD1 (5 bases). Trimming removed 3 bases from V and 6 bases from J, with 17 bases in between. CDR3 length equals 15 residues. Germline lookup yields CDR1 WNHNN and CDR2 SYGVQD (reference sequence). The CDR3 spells CASSEGSAGRPEAFF. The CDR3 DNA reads TGCGCCAGCAGTGAAGGGTCTGCAGGGCGGCCTGAAGCTTTCTTT.

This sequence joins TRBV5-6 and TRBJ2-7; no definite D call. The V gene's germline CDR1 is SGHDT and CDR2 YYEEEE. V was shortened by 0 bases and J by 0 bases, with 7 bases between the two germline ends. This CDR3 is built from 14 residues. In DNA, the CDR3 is TGTGCCAGCAGCTTGGCAGTCAGCTCCTACGAGCAGTACTTC. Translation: CASSLAVSSYEQYF. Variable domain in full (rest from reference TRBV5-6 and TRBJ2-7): DAGVTQSPTHLIKTRGQQVTLRCSPKSGHDTVSWYQQALGQGPQFIFQYYEEEERQRGNFPDRFSGHQFPNYSSELNVNALLLGDSALYLCASSLAVSSYEQYFGPGTRLTVT.

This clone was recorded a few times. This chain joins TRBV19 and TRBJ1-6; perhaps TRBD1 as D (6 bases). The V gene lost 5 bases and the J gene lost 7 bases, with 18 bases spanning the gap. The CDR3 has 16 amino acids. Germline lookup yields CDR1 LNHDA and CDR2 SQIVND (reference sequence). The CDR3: CASSADRSLGNSPLHF. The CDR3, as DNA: TGTGCCAGTAGTGCGGACAGAAGCTTAGGGAATTCACCCCTCCACTTT.

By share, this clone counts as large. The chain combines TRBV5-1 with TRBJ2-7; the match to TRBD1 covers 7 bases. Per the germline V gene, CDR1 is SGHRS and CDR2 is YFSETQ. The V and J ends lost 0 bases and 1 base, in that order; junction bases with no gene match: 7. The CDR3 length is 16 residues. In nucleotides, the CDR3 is TGCGCCAGCAGCTTGGCCGAGGACAGGCCGTCCTACGAGCAGTACTTC. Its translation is CASSLAEDRPSYEQYF.

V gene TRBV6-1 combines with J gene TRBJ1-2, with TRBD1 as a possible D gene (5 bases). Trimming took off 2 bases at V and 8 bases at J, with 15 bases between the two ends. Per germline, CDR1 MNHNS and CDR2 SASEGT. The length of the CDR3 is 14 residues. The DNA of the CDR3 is TGTGCCAGCAGTGAAATGGGCAGGGAAAGCGGCTACACCTTC. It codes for CASSEMGRESGYTF.

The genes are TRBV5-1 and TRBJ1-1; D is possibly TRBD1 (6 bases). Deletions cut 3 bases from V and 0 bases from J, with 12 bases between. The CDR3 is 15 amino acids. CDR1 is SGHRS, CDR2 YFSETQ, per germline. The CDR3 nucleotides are TGCGCCAGCAGCTCGCGGGGGGCGGTGAACACTGAAGCTTTCTTT. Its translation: CASSSRGAVNTEAFF.

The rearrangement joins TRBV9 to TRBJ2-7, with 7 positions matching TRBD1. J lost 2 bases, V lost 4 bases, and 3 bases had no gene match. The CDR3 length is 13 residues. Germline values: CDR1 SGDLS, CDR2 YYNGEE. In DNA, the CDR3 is TGTGCCAGCAGCCAGGGACAGACCTACGAGCAGTACTTC. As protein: CASSQGQTYEQYF.

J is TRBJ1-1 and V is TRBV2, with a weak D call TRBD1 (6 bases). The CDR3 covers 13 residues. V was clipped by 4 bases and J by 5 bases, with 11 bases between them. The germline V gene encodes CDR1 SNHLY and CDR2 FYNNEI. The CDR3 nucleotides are TGTGCCAGCAGTGTGAACAGGGTAACTGAAGCTTTCTTT. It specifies CASSVNRVTEAFF.

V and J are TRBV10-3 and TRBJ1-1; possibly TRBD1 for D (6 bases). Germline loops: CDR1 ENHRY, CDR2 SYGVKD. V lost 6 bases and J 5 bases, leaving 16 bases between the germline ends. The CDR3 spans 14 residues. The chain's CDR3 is CAIRIQGFETEAFF. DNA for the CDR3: TGTGCCATCAGAATACAGGGTTTTGAAACTGAAGCTTTCTTT.

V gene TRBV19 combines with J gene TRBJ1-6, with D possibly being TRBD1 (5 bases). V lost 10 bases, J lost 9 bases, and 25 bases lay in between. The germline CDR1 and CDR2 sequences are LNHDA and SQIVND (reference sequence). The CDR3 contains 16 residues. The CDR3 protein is CATQRGREFVVSPLHF. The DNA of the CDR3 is TGTGCCACCCAGCGGGGCAGAGAATTTGTTGTTTCACCCCTCCACTTT.

The CDR3 nucleotides read TGTGCCAGCAGTTTACAAGCGAAGGGGGTGTACGAGCAGTACTTC. It yields the protein CASSLQAKGVYEQYF. J is TRBJ2-7 and V is TRBV27; possibly TRBD1 for D (6 bases). Germline V gene lookup returns CDR1 MNHEY and CDR2 SMNVEV (reference sequence). The V end lost 2 bases, the J end lost 4 bases, and 15 bases lay between the germline ends. This CDR3 spans 15 amino acids.

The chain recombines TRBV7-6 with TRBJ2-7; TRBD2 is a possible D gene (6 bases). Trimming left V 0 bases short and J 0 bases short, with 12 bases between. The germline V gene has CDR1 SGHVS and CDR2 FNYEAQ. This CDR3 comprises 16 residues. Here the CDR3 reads CASSLAAEGSSYEQYF. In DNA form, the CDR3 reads TGTGCCAGCAGCTTAGCAGCGGAGGGGAGCTCCTACGAGCAGTACTTC.

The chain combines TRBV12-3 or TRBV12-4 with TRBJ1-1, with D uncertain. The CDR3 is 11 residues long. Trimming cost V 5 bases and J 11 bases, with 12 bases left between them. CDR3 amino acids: CASSTGGRAFF. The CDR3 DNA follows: TGTGCCAGCAGTACCGGAGGGCGGGCTTTCTTT.